This TCR beta chain comes out of a study of cytotoxic CD8 clonotypes in ibrutinib-treated CLL. General observations from the study: Once treatment began, public clonotypes, which were uncommon, contracted or stayed stable.

To note about this clone: As yet, its antigen is unknown.

The repertoire was sequenced with immunoSEQ multiplex PCR; TCRdb's copy has only in-frame clones and lacks some. This table holds tens of thousands of clones, approximately 68% found once. Sequences were derived from PBMCs, sampled after 24 months of ibrutinib treatment. The TCR was taken from a human donor with chronic lymphocytic leukemia.

CDR3 sequence: CSVDRTAYGYTF. The CDR3 DNA reads as TGCAGCGTTGATAGGACGGCCTATGGCTACACCTTC. The gene calls are TRBV29-1 and TRBJ1-2; no clear D. Trimming cost V 3 bases and J 4 bases, with 9 bases left between them. The CDR3 extends over 12 amino acids. CDR1 SQVTM and CDR2 ANQGSEA come from the germline V gene. The whole variable domain, filled in from reference TRBV29-1 and TRBJ1-2, reads SAVISQKPSRDICQRGTSLTIQCQVDSQVTMMFWYRQQPGQSLTLIATANQGSEATYESGFVIDKFPISRPNLTFSTLTVSNMSPEDSSIYLCSVDRTAYGYTFGSGTRLTVV.